The rows below give T cell receptor beta chains drawn from one sample of a study of blood T cell repertoires in COVID-19. Assay: immunoSEQ multiplex PCR; the TCRdb copy retains only in-frame clones and omits some. The data show 370,000 or so clones, with more than 75% seen just once and 1.3% held by the top ten. Sequenced input: PBMCs or T cells enriched from blood (not recorded which). The receptors derive from a man aged 25-45 years who had recovered from COVID-19. CDR3s include the opening cysteine and the closing phenylalanine or tryptophan. D genes are given only for firm matches.

TRBV18	.	TRBJ1-3	CASSPPGSSGNTIYF
TRBV5-1	.	TRBJ2-5	CASRRGETQYF
TRBV2	TRBD2	TRBJ2-2	CASSERAGGPSTGELFF
TRBV10-3	.	TRBJ1-4	CAISEGGASPKLFF
TRBV18	.	TRBJ2-7	CASSPELVGSEQYF
TRBV12-5	TRBD1	TRBJ1-6	CASGPPGTESRSPLHF
TRBV5-1	.	TRBJ1-5	CASSAGPNQPQHF
TRBV3-1/TRBV3-2	.	TRBJ2-2	CASSQDPFLLGRAGELFF
TRBV18	.	TRBJ2-2	CASSPGRGNTGELFF
TRBV19	.	TRBJ1-5	CASSVYFQPQHF
TRBV5-1	.	TRBJ1-1	CASSLFELNTEAFF
TRBV10-3	TRBD2	TRBJ2-3	CAISRGGRGMGDTQYF
TRBV27	TRBD1	TRBJ1-2	CASSLSTGTIDGYTF
TRBV23-1	.	TRBJ2-4	CASSQSEGASESAKNIQYF
TRBV3-1/TRBV3-2	.	TRBJ1-4	CASSHLRDNEKLFF
TRBV3-1/TRBV3-2	TRBD2	TRBJ2-3	CASSPLAGGPKDTQYF
TRBV7-2	TRBD2	TRBJ2-5	CASSLDRWDYRGGETQYF
TRBV2	.	TRBJ2-3	CASNLVLLNTQYF
TRBV10-3	.	TRBJ1-6	CAIKPGNNSPLHF
TRBV18	.	TRBJ1-1	CASSPLYGGLNTEAFF
TRBV19	.	TRBJ1-3	CASISLSSGNTIYF
TRBV6-2/TRBV6-3	.	TRBJ2-3	CASSYSRSDTQYF
TRBV6-2/TRBV6-3	.	TRBJ2-1	CASSSHRITLYNEQFF
TRBV6-5	.	TRBJ1-5	CASGNRQANQPQHF
TRBV5-4	.	TRBJ1-1	CASSFAGTNTEAFF
TRBV5-1	.	TRBJ2-7	CASSHRGGIVYEQYF
TRBV5-6	TRBD1	TRBJ1-1	CASSRPDRATEAFF
TRBV6-2/TRBV6-3	.	TRBJ2-5	CASSDWDSVETQYF
TRBV2	.	TRBJ1-3	CASSARGISGNTIYF
TRBV13	.	TRBJ1-1	CASSLEDSSLEAFF
TRBV30	TRBD2	TRBJ2-7	CAWTSGGAGRYEQYF
TRBV7-2	.	TRBJ2-3	CASSPTLDTQYF
TRBV9	TRBD2	TRBJ2-3	CASSVGETSGSTDTQYF
TRBV2	TRBD1	TRBJ2-1	CASSEQGVSYNEQFF
TRBV2	TRBD1	TRBJ2-2	CASTQGAAGELFF
TRBV12-3/TRBV12-4	.	TRBJ1-5	CASRPTGYEPQHF
TRBV16	.	TRBJ1-2	CASSQSVGYTF
TRBV5-1	.	TRBJ2-6	CASSLGQTSGANVLTF
TRBV4-1	.	TRBJ1-5	CASSQVQRNQPQHF
TRBV21-1	.	TRBJ2-3	CASPEEKKHLSTDTQYF
TRBV11-3	TRBD1	TRBJ2-7	CASSPAGQGSYEQYF
TRBV5-4	.	TRBJ1-1	CASSDVGRESEAFF